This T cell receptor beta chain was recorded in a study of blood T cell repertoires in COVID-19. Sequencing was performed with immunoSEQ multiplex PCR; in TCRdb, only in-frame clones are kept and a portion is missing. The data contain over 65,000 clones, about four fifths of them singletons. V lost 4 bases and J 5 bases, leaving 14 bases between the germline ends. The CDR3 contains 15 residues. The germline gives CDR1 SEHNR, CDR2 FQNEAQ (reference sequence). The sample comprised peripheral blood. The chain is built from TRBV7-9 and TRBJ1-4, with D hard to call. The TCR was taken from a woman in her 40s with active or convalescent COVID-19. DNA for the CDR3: TGTGCCAGCAGCTATACGGTAATCCGAAATGAAAAACTGTTTTTT. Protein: CASSYTVIRNEKLFF.